The 28 T cell receptor beta chains below come from one sample, sequenced in a study of blood T cell repertoires in COVID-19. Method: immunoSEQ multiplex PCR; TCRdb's copy keeps in-frame clones and lacks some. Among a few hundred thousand clones, around 91% were seen once, and the ten largest hold 0.6%. Sequenced sample: PBMCs or T cells enriched from blood (not recorded which). These receptors were obtained from a man younger than 30 who had recovered from COVID-19.

This chain joins TRBV12-5 and TRBJ2-1; D might be TRBD2 (5 bases). CDR3 length equals 15 residues. V lost 1 base to trimming and J lost 0 bases, with 7 bases between them. Germline values: CDR1 LGHNT, CDR2 FRNRAP. The CDR3 bases are TGTGCTAGTGGTTTGGCGGCGGGCTCCTACAATGAGCAGTTCTTC. Protein product: CASGLAAGSYNEQFF.

The CDR3 here is CASSLLGQHYGYTF. The CDR3 DNA reads as TGTGCCAGCAGTTTACTTGGACAGCACTATGGCTACACCTTC. The rearrangement joins TRBV28 to TRBJ1-2; D is possibly TRBD1 (6 bases). V lost 2 bases, J lost 3 bases, and 10 bases lay in between. This CDR3 is 14 amino acids long. Germline loops: CDR1 MDHEN, CDR2 SYDVKM.

The chain joins TRBV18 to TRBJ1-1; D perhaps matches TRBD1 (5 bases). Germline CDR1 is KGHSH and CDR2 is LQKENI. This CDR3 comprises 14 residues. The V and J ends lost 5 bases and 4 bases respectively, with 14 bases between them. For the CDR3, the DNA is TGTGCCAGCTCATCTCAAGGGGAAACCACTGAAGCTTTCTTT. The encoded protein is CASSSQGETTEAFF.

This sequence joins TRBV5-1 and TRBJ2-5; D unclear. The germline CDR1 and CDR2 sequences are SGHRS and YFSETQ. This CDR3 region has 13 residues. With 0 bases removed from V and 5 bases from J, the gap between germline ends came to 8 bases. For the CDR3, the DNA is TGCGCCAGCAGCTTGGACTCCCCCGAGACCCAGTACTTC. Protein sequence: CASSLDSPETQYF.

The chain links TRBV5-1 to TRBJ1-1, with 8 bases fitting TRBD1. The germline gives CDR1 SGHRS, CDR2 YFSETQ. The CDR3 length is 16 residues. V lost 3 bases, J lost 2 bases, and 9 bases stayed unmatched. The CDR3 loop is CASSWAGQGANTEAFF. CDR3 nucleotides: TGCGCCAGCAGCTGGGCCGGTCAGGGGGCAAACACTGAAGCTTTCTTT. The complete variable domain, with remaining parts taken from reference TRBV5-1 and TRBJ1-1, reads KAGVTQTPRYLIKTRGQQVTLSCSPISGHRSVSWYQQTPGQGLQFLFEYFSETQRNKGNFPGRFSGRQFSNSRSEMNVSTLELGDSALYLCASSWAGQGANTEAFFGQGTRLTVV.

This chain uses TRBV2 with TRBJ2-7, with a weak D call TRBD2 (7 bases). CDR3 size: 15 residues. From germline, CDR1 is SNHLY and CDR2 FYNNEI. V was clipped by 4 bases and J by 9 bases, with 22 bases between them. CDR3: CASSAPPGEGEAQYF. DNA of the CDR3: TGTGCCAGCAGTGCCCCCCCCGGGGAGGGGGAGGCGCAGTACTTC.

CDR3 sequence (DNA): TGTGCCAGCAGCCCTCGGGGGGGGAGCTCCTACAATGAGCAGTTCTTC. As protein: CASSPRGGSSYNEQFF. This chain uses TRBV11-2 with TRBJ2-1, with TRBD2 matching 8 bases. In germline, CDR1 is SGHAT, CDR2 FQNNGV. V shed 5 bases, J shed 0 bases, and the junction held 6 bases outside the gene matches. The CDR3 is made up of 16 amino acids.

The genes are TRBV28 and TRBJ2-7; TRBD2 aligns across 13 bases. V lost 3 bases, J lost 7 bases, and 15 bases stayed unmatched. CDR3 length: 18 residues. Germline V gene data show CDR1 as MDHEN and CDR2 as SYDVKM. The CDR3 reads CASSFPGLAGVPPYEQYF. CDR3 bases: TGTGCCAGCAGTTTTCCAGGACTAGCGGGAGTCCCCCCTTATGAGCAGTACTTC.

This chain joins TRBV10-1 and TRBJ1-1; no clear D. Germline V CDR1 and CDR2: WNHNN, SYGVQD (reference sequence). CDR3 length: 14 residues. Trimming took off 7 bases at V and 6 bases at J, with 18 bases between the two ends. The CDR3 is CASKPDAGKAEAFF. CDR3 in DNA: TGCGCCAGCAAACCGGACGCGGGGAAGGCTGAAGCTTTCTTT.

J is TRBJ2-2 and V is TRBV6-5; 9 bases fit TRBD2. V lost 11 bases and J lost 2; bases outside the gene matches: 6. CDR3 size: 14 residues. Per germline, CDR1 MNHEY and CDR2 SVGAGI. The CDR3 sequence is CASGTSSNTGELFF. CDR3 bases: TGTGCCTCGGGGACTAGCAGCAACACCGGGGAGCTGTTTTTT.

About this clone: Germline and junction disagree at one end, which may indicate a read error. This chain joins TRBV4-1 and TRBJ1-3; D ambiguous. The germline CDR1 and CDR2 sequences are MGHRA and YSYEKL. The CDR3 contains 9 residues. The DNA for the CDR3 is TGCGCCAGCAGCCAACTTCCCCGTTTT. This codes for CASSQLPRF.

CDR3 DNA: TGTGCCAGCAGCGTAGCTTGGAGGGCCGCGGGCCCACCAATTGAGCAGTTCTTC. Protein: CASSVAWRAAGPPIEQFF. The chain recombines TRBV9 with TRBJ2-1; D may be TRBD2 (6 bases). The V and J ends lost 0 bases and 9 bases respectively, with 25 bases between them. Germline values: CDR1 SGDLS, CDR2 YYNGEE. The CDR3 length is 18 residues.

The chain combines TRBV7-2 with TRBJ1-3; tentatively, D is TRBD1 (5 bases). V was shortened by 6 bases and J by 4 bases, with 7 bases between the two germline ends. Germline V lookup: CDR1 SGHTA, CDR2 FQGNSA. The CDR3 has 12 amino acids. CDR3 amino acids: CASSYRGNTIYF. The CDR3 DNA sequence: TGTGCCAGCAGTTACAGGGGAAACACCATATATTTT. The variable domain in full, with the rest retrieved from reference TRBV7-2 and TRBJ1-3, is GAGVSQSPSNKVTEKGKDVELRCDPISGHTALYWYRQSLGQGLEFLIYFQGNSAPDKSGLPSDRFSAERTGGSVSTLTIQRTQQEDSAVYLCASSYRGNTIYFGEGSWLTVV.

The chain carries TRBV7-9 and TRBJ1-3, with TRBD1 as a possible D gene (6 bases). CDR1 is SEHNR and CDR2 is FQNEAQ in the germline V gene (reference sequence). This CDR3 has 13 amino acids. V lost 5 bases and J 1 base, leaving 6 bases between the germline ends. This CDR3 is CASSGTSGNTIYF. CDR3 nucleotides: TGTGCCAGCAGCGGGACATCTGGAAACACCATATATTTT.

The CDR3 protein is CASSEEARGGYTF. In nucleotides, the CDR3 is TGTGCCAGCAGTGAAGAGGCCAGGGGTGGCTACACCTTC. The chain combines TRBV2 with TRBJ1-2, with D maybe TRBD1 (6 bases). V lost 1 base, J lost 7 bases, and 10 bases lay in between. Germline CDR1 is SNHLY and CDR2 is FYNNEI. The CDR3 loop spans 13 amino acids.

The sample holds one count of this clone. The chain is built from TRBV9 and TRBJ2-3; 8 bases fit TRBD2. The CDR3 has 15 amino acids. Trimming took 0 bases from V and 3 from J; bases not matched to a gene: 3. Looked up from germline, CDR1 is SGDLS and CDR2 is YYNGEE. This CDR3 is CASSVELAGTDTQYF. As DNA, the CDR3 is TGTGCCAGCAGCGTAGAGTTAGCGGGGACAGATACGCAGTATTTT. The whole variable domain, remainder taken from reference TRBV9 and TRBJ2-3, is DSGVTQTPKHLITATGQRVTLRCSPRSGDLSVYWYQQSLDQGLQFLIQYYNGEERAKGNILERFSAQQFPDLHSELNLSSLELGDSALYFCASSVELAGTDTQYFGPGTRLTVL.

The J gene is TRBJ2-1, the V gene TRBV4-1; the D is unclear. Deletions cut 5 bases from V and 9 bases from J, with 20 bases between. This CDR3 contains 15 residues. Germline CDR1 MGHRA, CDR2 YSYEKL. DNA for the CDR3: TGCGCCAGCAGCTCCTCTTTTCAGGCCCGTGGTGAGCAGTTCTTC. This encodes CASSSSFQARGEQFF.

The chain employs TRBV20-1 and TRBJ1-2; D remains ambiguous. The V end was cut by 3 bases, the J end by 4 bases, with 12 bases between. CDR1 is DFQATT, CDR2 SNEGSKA, per germline (reference sequence). This CDR3 comprises 13 residues. For the CDR3, the DNA is TGCAGTGCTAGTCCGGAGGGAGGCTATGGCTACACCTTC. Its protein product is CSASPEGGYGYTF.

CDR3 nucleotide sequence: TGTGCCAGCAGGGTGACAGGGGGTTTCGAGCAGTACTTC. Translation: CASRVTGGFEQYF. The chain is built from TRBV6-5 and TRBJ2-7, with 9 bases lining up with TRBD1. CDR1 and CDR2 from the germline V gene are MNHEY and SVGAGI. V lost 6 bases, J lost 6 bases, and 6 bases stayed unmatched. There are 13 residues in the CDR3.

This clone has just one count. The chain uses TRBV7-8 and TRBJ2-3; 8 bases map to TRBD1. CDR1 and CDR2 from the germline V gene are SGHVS and FQNEAQ. The ends lost 1 base at V and 14 bases at J; junction bases unmatched: 8. There are 13 residues in the CDR3. The DNA for the CDR3 is TGTGCCAGCAGCTTAGACGGACAGGGAGTTTGGTATTTT. Protein product: CASSLDGQGVWYF.

This rearrangement joins TRBV18 to TRBJ1-4; 7 positions match TRBD1. Germline V gene sequence: CDR1 KGHSH, CDR2 LQKENI. There are 16 residues in the CDR3. The V gene end was trimmed by 2 bases and the J gene end by 4 bases; junction bases not matched to a gene: 7. The CDR3 coding sequence is TGTGCCAGCTCACCAGCCAGGGGACAGCTTAATGAAAAACTGTTTTTT. Its translation is CASSPARGQLNEKLFF.

V gene TRBV19 combines with J gene TRBJ2-1; tentatively, D is TRBD2 (5 bases). This CDR3 has 15 amino acids. Trimming removed 1 base at V and 6 bases at J, with 13 bases between. Germline lookup yields CDR1 LNHDA and CDR2 SQIVND (reference sequence). CDR3: CASSIVPPGFNEQFF. In nucleotides, the CDR3 is TGTGCCAGTAGTATAGTACCCCCGGGGTTCAATGAGCAGTTCTTC.

This chain's CDR3 is CATSELAGGADTQYF. In DNA, the CDR3 is TGTGCCACCAGCGAATTAGCGGGAGGGGCAGATACGCAGTATTTT. The chain is built from TRBV15 and TRBJ2-3; 11 nucleotides match TRBD2. The CDR3 sequence is 15 residues long. With 5 bases clipped from V and 4 bases from J, the junction kept 5 bases outside the gene matches. Germline CDR1 LNHNV, CDR2 YYDKDF (reference sequence).

Comment on this clone: Other nucleotide sequences in the sample specify the same CDR3. This chain connects TRBV3-1 (or the pseudogene TRBV3-2) to TRBJ2-7; 9 bases agree with TRBD1. The germline V gene encodes CDR1 LGHDT and CDR2 YNNKEL (reference sequence). After removal of 1 base from V and 3 bases from J, the junction contained 4 bases not matched to a gene. CDR3 length equals 15 residues. This CDR3 is CASSQVGTGNYEQYF. The CDR3 region has the DNA TGTGCCAGCAGCCAAGTTGGGACAGGGAACTACGAGCAGTACTTC.

The rearrangement links TRBV28 to TRBJ2-1; 13 nucleotides match TRBD2. V gave up 3 bases and J gave up 5 bases; unmatched junction bases: 7. The germline V gene encodes CDR1 MDHEN and CDR2 SYDVKM. This CDR3 contains 17 residues. Here the CDR3 reads CASSFITGTSGNNEQFF. CDR3 in DNA: TGTGCCAGCAGTTTTATCACCGGGACTAGCGGGAACAATGAGCAGTTCTTC.

This sequence joins TRBV2 and TRBJ1-2; D perhaps matches TRBD1 (5 bases). The CDR3 runs 13 residues. V was trimmed by 4 bases and J by 5 bases, leaving 11 bases between them. CDR1 and CDR2 (germline): SNHLY, FYNNEI. The CDR3: CASSAAGTYGYTF. The CDR3 DNA reads TGTGCCAGCAGTGCAGCAGGGACTTATGGCTACACCTTC.

The chain uses TRBV5-6 and TRBJ2-7; 9 bases are a match to TRBD2. CDR3 size: 14 residues. V gave up 5 bases and J gave up 0 bases; unmatched junction bases: 3. Germline CDR1 SGHDT, CDR2 YYEEEE. CDR3 residues: CASRGSGSSYEQYF. As DNA, the CDR3 is TGTGCCAGCAGAGGTAGCGGGAGCTCCTACGAGCAGTACTTC.

V is TRBV29-1 and J is TRBJ1-1; 8 positions match TRBD1. This CDR3 has 15 residues. J lost 3 bases, V lost 6 bases, and 12 bases had no gene match. Per germline, CDR1 SQVTM and CDR2 ANQGSEA. The CDR3 here is CSVETDRVEDTEAFF. The CDR3 DNA is TGCAGCGTCGAGACGGACAGGGTAGAGGACACTGAAGCTTTCTTT.